This passage covers 24 T cell receptor beta chains from one sample sequenced in a study of cytomegalovirus exposure and HLA in healthy donors. A multiplex PCR was run with 60 Vbeta primers and 13 Jbeta primers. Generated by immunoSEQ multiplex PCR, the TCRdb table keeps only in-frame clones and is missing some. The sample table sets out approximately 110,000 clones. Source material: PBMCs. These receptors came from a man aged 18 to 29 in good health and CMV-seronegative.

The chain recombines TRBV27 with TRBJ2-7, with D possibly matching TRBD2 (6 bases). V was trimmed by 3 bases and J by 0 bases, leaving 15 bases between them. The CDR3 totals 16 residues. Germline V gives CDR1 MNHEY, CDR2 SMNVEV (reference sequence). This CDR3 reads CASSLRQAGRSYEQYF. The CDR3 DNA is TGTGCCAGCAGTTTGCGACAAGCGGGCCGCTCCTACGAGCAGTACTTC.

The chain couples TRBV5-1 to TRBJ2-5; the match to TRBD2 covers 12 bases. The V gene's germline CDR1 is SGHRS and CDR2 YFSETQ. The CDR3 loop spans 16 amino acids. V was pared by 4 bases and J by 4 bases, with 8 bases of the junction left unmatched. The DNA for the CDR3 is TGCGCCAGCAGCCTAAGGACTAGCGGGATGGTAGAGACCCAGTACTTC. This gives the protein CASSLRTSGMVETQYF. The variable domain in full, completed from reference TRBV5-1 and TRBJ2-5, reads KAGVTQTPRYLIKTRGQQVTLSCSPISGHRSVSWYQQTPGQGLQFLFEYFSETQRNKGNFPGRFSGRQFSNSRSEMNVSTLELGDSALYLCASSLRTSGMVETQYFGPGTRLLVL.

This rearrangement joins TRBV28 to TRBJ1-2, with TRBD1 identical over 7 bases. CDR1 is MDHEN and CDR2 is SYDVKM in the germline V gene. V shed 9 bases, J shed 2 bases, and the junction held 9 bases outside the gene matches. The CDR3 extends over 14 amino acids. The CDR3 DNA reads as TGTGCCAGTTTGGGGGGACAGACCAACTATGGCTACACCTTC. This gives the protein CASLGGQTNYGYTF.

This rearrangement joins TRBV9 to TRBJ1-2, with 7 bases fitting TRBD1. CDR3 length: 13 amino acids. V gave up 4 bases and J gave up 8 bases; unmatched junction bases: 8. From germline, CDR1 is SGDLS and CDR2 YYNGEE. CDR3 sequence reads: CASSQTGWDGYTF. The CDR3, as DNA: TGTGCCAGCAGCCAGACAGGGTGGGACGGCTACACCTTC.

V and J are TRBV28 and TRBJ1-3, with 8 bases aligning to TRBD1. V lost 6 bases to trimming and J lost 0 bases; unmatched junction nucleotides: 1. Germline V gives CDR1 MDHEN, CDR2 SYDVKM. This CDR3 comprises 14 residues. CDR3 amino acids: CASRTGASGNTIYF. Here the CDR3 DNA reads TGTGCCAGCAGGACAGGGGCCTCTGGAAACACCATATATTTT.

The V and J genes are TRBV7-9 and TRBJ1-1; 8 nucleotides line up with TRBD1. Germline CDR1 SEHNR, CDR2 FQNEAQ (reference sequence). The V gene end was trimmed by 5 bases and the J gene end by 3 bases; junction bases not matched to a gene: 8. CDR3 size: 15 residues. The CDR3 is CASSPDRGPYTEAFF. DNA of the CDR3: TGTGCCAGCAGCCCAGACAGGGGACCTTACACTGAAGCTTTCTTT.

The J gene is TRBJ2-3, the V gene TRBV27; a weak D match, TRBD2 (5 bases). Germline V gene data show CDR1 as MNHEY and CDR2 as SMNVEV (reference sequence). The CDR3 extends over 14 amino acids. The V and J ends lost 4 bases and 0 bases respectively, with 8 bases between them. CDR3 loop: CASSYSASTDTQYF. For the CDR3, the DNA is TGTGCCAGCAGTTATAGCGCCAGCACAGATACGCAGTATTTT.

The genes are TRBV28 and TRBJ1-3, with D tentatively TRBD1 (6 bases). The CDR3 spans 14 residues. Trimming took 6 bases from V and 0 from J, leaving 9 bases between them. In germline, CDR1 is MDHEN, CDR2 SYDVKM. The CDR3 spells CASRPGDSGNTIYF. DNA for the CDR3: TGTGCCAGCAGACCAGGGGACTCTGGAAACACCATATATTTT. Drawing the rest from reference TRBV28 and TRBJ1-3, the complete variable domain is DVKVTQSSRYLVKRTGEKVFLECVQDMDHENMFWYRQDPGLGLRLIYFSYDVKMKEKGDIPEGYSVSREKKERFSLILESASTNQTSMYLCASRPGDSGNTIYFGEGSWLTVV.

The rearrangement joins TRBV19 to TRBJ2-1, with a weak D call TRBD2 (6 bases). CDR3 size: 13 residues. CDR1 and CDR2 (germline): LNHDA, SQIVND (reference sequence). Trimming stripped 0 bases from V and 14 bases from J, with 14 bases between. The CDR3 here is CASSIDPTGVEFF. As DNA, the CDR3 is TGTGCCAGTAGTATAGATCCGACGGGAGTGGAGTTCTTC.

The chain has TRBV5-1 and TRBJ2-3; a possible D gene is TRBD2 (6 bases). This CDR3 comprises 13 residues. The germline V gene has CDR1 SGHRS and CDR2 YFSETQ. Trimming took 4 bases from V and 5 from J, leaving 11 bases between them. The CDR3 loop reads CASSGPGEDTQYF. The CDR3 region has the DNA TGCGCCAGCAGCGGTCCGGGGGAAGATACGCAGTATTTT. Variable domain in full (rest from reference TRBV5-1 and TRBJ2-3): KAGVTQTPRYLIKTRGQQVTLSCSPISGHRSVSWYQQTPGQGLQFLFEYFSETQRNKGNFPGRFSGRQFSNSRSEMNVSTLELGDSALYLCASSGPGEDTQYFGPGTRLTVL.

The V and J genes are TRBV30 and TRBJ1-2, with a tentative D call TRBD1 (5 bases). CDR3 size: 11 residues. V dropped 4 bases and J dropped 7 bases, with 10 bases sitting between them. In germline, CDR1 is GTSNPN, CDR2 SVGIG (reference sequence). As DNA, the CDR3 is TGTGCCTGGACGGGAGGGGTTGGCTACACCTTC. Translation: CAWTGGVGYTF.

This chain uses TRBV15 with TRBJ2-2, with D possibly matching TRBD2 (6 bases). Germline CDR1 and CDR2: LNHNV and YYDKDF (reference sequence). Trimming stripped 0 bases from V and 4 bases from J, with 15 bases between. The CDR3 is 17 amino acids. The CDR3, as DNA: TGTGCCACCAGCAGAGATCCGGCCGGGAGCGGCACCGGGGAGCTGTTTTTT. Amino acids: CATSRDPAGSGTGELFF.

The chain carries TRBV18 and TRBJ2-2; TRBD1 agrees at 9 bases. The CDR3 runs to 15 residues. V was clipped by 3 bases and J by 7 bases; unmatched bases: 6. The germline V gene encodes CDR1 KGHSH and CDR2 LQKENI. The CDR3 DNA is TGTGCCAGCTCACCGGGGACAGGGTATCACGGGGAGCTGTTTTTT. Translated: CASSPGTGYHGELFF.

V and J are TRBV9 and TRBJ1-1, with 8 bases that match TRBD1. Trimming at V came to 0 bases and at J to 4 bases, leaving 8 bases not matched to a gene. This CDR3 region has 16 residues. The germline V gene has CDR1 SGDLS and CDR2 YYNGEE. CDR3 sequence (DNA): TGTGCCAGCAGCGTAGGAGCAGGGGGCGCGGGCACTGAAGCTTTCTTT. Its protein product is CASSVGAGGAGTEAFF.

J is TRBJ1-5 and V is TRBV19; TRBD1 aligns across 7 bases. Germline V gives CDR1 LNHDA, CDR2 SQIVND (reference sequence). Unmatched junction bases numbered 5, after V lost 4 bases and J lost 5 bases. The CDR3 spans 14 residues. CDR3: CASSKTGNHQPQHF. The CDR3 bases are TGTGCCAGTAGTAAGACAGGGAACCATCAGCCCCAGCATTTT.

The chain is built from TRBV30 and TRBJ1-6; no reliable D call. The CDR3 covers 16 residues. From germline, CDR1 is GTSNPN and CDR2 SVGIG (reference sequence). The V end lost 5 bases, the J end lost 7 bases, and 21 bases lay between the germline ends. The CDR3 loop is CAWCTPSSQLNSPLHF. CDR3 sequence (DNA): TGTGCCTGGTGTACCCCTTCGTCCCAACTGAATTCACCCCTCCACTTT.

The rearrangement uses TRBV5-1 and TRBJ1-2; 9 bases match TRBD1. Germline V gene lookup returns CDR1 SGHRS and CDR2 YFSETQ. This CDR3 has 14 residues. After removal of 0 bases from V and 6 bases from J, the junction contained 3 bases not matched to a gene. CDR3 residues: CASSLDRGRDGYTF. CDR3 coding DNA: TGCGCCAGCAGCTTGGACAGGGGGCGCGATGGCTACACCTTC.

The chain couples TRBV7-2 to TRBJ1-5; a weak D match, TRBD1 (5 bases). Germline V gene lookup returns CDR1 SGHTA and CDR2 FQGNSA. The CDR3 spans 13 residues. V lost 5 bases and J lost 6, with 11 bases in between. The CDR3 region is CASSIQGGQPQHF. DNA of the CDR3: TGTGCCAGCAGCATCCAGGGAGGTCAGCCCCAGCATTTT.

This chain connects TRBV18 to TRBJ2-1; 9 bases line up with TRBD1. V shed 3 bases, J shed 5 bases, and the junction held 8 bases outside the gene matches. This CDR3 is 16 amino acids long. Germline assignment: CDR1 KGHSH and CDR2 LQKENI. The CDR3 DNA is TGTGCCAGCTCACCTTACGGGACAGGGTTTGACAATGAGCAGTTCTTC. As protein: CASSPYGTGFDNEQFF.

The V and J genes are TRBV28 and TRBJ1-2, with a possible D match to TRBD1 (6 bases). Trimming pared 8 bases from V and 8 bases from J, leaving 30 bases between. CDR1 and CDR2 (germline): MDHEN, SYDVKM. CDR3 length: 17 amino acids. CDR3 amino acids: CASAPAGRGVPAPGYTF. The CDR3 coding sequence is TGTGCCAGCGCCCCCGCGGGCAGGGGTGTCCCAGCCCCGGGCTACACCTTC.

The chain has TRBV7-9 and TRBJ2-7; D not resolved. This CDR3 region has 14 residues. Per the germline V gene, CDR1 is SEHNR and CDR2 is FQNEAQ (reference sequence). V lost 5 bases, J lost 2 bases, and 13 bases lay in between. CDR3 sequence (DNA): TGTGCCAGCAGCAGTCAGGCAGGTACCTACGAGCAGTACTTC. Translated, it gives CASSSQAGTYEQYF.

The genes are TRBV18 and TRBJ1-1; no definite D call. Trimming stripped 2 bases from V and 7 bases from J, with 8 bases between. Germline CDR1 KGHSH, CDR2 LQKENI. The CDR3 is 12 amino acids. The CDR3 spells CASSPETGEAFF. The CDR3 DNA reads TGTGCCAGCTCACCAGAAACTGGTGAAGCTTTCTTT.

The gene calls are TRBV6-6 and TRBJ1-1; D is unresolved. Trimming shortened V by 9 bases and J by 1 base, and 3 bases separated the two germline ends. Germline values: CDR1 MNHNY, CDR2 SVGAGI (reference sequence). The CDR3 runs to 10 residues. The CDR3 coding sequence is TGTGCCAGTAAGAACACTGAAGCTTTCTTT. It is translated as CASKNTEAFF.

V gene TRBV19 combines with J gene TRBJ2-7; D unresolved. Per the germline V gene, CDR1 is LNHDA and CDR2 is SQIVND (reference sequence). The length of the CDR3 is 12 residues. The V end was cut by 4 bases, the J end by 2 bases, with 6 bases between. CDR3 bases: TGTGCCAGTAGTAGTGACACCTACGAGCAGTACTTC. Its translation: CASSSDTYEQYF. The variable domain in full, completed from reference TRBV19 and TRBJ2-7, reads DGGITQSPKYLFRKEGQNVTLSCEQNLNHDAMYWYRQDPGQGLRLIYYSQIVNDFQKGDIAEGYSVSREKKESFPLTVTSAQKNPTAFYLCASSSDTYEQYFGPGTRLTVT.